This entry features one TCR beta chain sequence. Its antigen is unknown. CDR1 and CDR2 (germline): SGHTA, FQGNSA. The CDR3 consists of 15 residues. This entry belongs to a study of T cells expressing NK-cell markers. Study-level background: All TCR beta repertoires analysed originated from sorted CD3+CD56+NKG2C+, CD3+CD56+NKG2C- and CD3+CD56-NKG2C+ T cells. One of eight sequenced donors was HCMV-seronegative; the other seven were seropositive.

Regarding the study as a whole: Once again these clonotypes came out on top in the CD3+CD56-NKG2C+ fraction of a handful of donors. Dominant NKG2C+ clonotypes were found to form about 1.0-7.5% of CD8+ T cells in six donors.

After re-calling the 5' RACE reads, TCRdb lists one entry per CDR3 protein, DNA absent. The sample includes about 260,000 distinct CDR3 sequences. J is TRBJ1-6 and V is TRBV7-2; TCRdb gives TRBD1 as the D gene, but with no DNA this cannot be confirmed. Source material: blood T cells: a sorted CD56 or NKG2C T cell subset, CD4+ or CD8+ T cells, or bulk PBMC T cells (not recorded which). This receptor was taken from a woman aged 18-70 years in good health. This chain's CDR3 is CASTRGVSYNSPLHF. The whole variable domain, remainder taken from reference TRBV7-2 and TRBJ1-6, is GAGVSQSPSNKVTEKGKDVELRCDPISGHTALYWYRQSLGQGLEFLIYFQGNSAPDKSGLPSDRFSAERTGGSVSTLTIQRTQQEDSAVYLCASTRGVSYNSPLHFGNGTRLTVT.